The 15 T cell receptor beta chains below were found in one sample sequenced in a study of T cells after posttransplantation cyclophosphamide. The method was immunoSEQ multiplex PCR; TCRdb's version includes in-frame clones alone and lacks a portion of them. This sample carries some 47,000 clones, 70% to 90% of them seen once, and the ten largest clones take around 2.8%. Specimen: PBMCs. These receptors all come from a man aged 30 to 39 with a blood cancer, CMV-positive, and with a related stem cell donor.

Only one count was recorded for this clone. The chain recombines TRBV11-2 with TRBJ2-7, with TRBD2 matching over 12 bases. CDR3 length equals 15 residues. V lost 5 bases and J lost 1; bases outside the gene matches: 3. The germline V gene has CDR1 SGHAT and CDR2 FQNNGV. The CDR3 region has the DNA TGTGCCAGCAGCCCAGGACTAGCGGGATCCTACGAGCAGTACTTC. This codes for CASSPGLAGSYEQYF.

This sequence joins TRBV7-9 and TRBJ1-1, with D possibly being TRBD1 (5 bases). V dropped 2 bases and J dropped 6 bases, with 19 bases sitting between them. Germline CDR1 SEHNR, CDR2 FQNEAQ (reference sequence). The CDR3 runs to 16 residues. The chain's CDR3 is CASSLSRVNNVAEAFF. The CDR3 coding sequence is TGTGCCAGCAGCTTAAGCAGGGTGAATAATGTCGCTGAAGCTTTCTTT.

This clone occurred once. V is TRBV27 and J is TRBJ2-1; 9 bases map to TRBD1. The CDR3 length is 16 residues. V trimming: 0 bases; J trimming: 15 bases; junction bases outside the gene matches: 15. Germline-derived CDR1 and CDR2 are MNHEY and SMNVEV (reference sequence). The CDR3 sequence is CASSLSLWTGAPERFF. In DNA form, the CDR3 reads TGTGCCAGCAGTTTATCGTTGTGGACAGGGGCTCCGGAGAGGTTCTTC.

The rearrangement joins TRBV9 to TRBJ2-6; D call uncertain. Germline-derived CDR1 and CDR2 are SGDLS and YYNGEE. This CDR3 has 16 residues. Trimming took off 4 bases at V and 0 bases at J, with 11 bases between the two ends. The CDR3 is CASSKQELSGANVLTF. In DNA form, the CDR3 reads TGTGCCAGCAGCAAGCAGGAACTCTCTGGGGCCAACGTCCTGACTTTC.

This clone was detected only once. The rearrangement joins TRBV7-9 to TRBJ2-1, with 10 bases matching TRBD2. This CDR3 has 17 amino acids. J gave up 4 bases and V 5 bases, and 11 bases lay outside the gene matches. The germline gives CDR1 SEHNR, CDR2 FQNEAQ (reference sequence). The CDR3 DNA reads TGTGCCAGCAGCCCAAGGAGGACTAGCGGAGTATACAATGAGCAGTTCTTC. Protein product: CASSPRRTSGVYNEQFF.

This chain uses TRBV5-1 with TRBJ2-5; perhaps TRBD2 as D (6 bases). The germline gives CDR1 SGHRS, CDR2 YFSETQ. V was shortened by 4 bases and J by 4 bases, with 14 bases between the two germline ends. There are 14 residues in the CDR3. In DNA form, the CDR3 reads TGCGCCAGCAGCCCACAGGTCGGGGGAGAGACCCAGTACTTC. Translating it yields CASSPQVGGETQYF.

Written as DNA, the CDR3 is TGTGCCAGCAGCCCCGGGGGGACCCACACCGGGGAGCTGTTTTTT. Protein: CASSPGGTHTGELFF. The J gene is TRBJ2-2, the V gene TRBV11-1, with TRBD2 matching 7 bases. V trimming: 5 bases; J trimming: 3 bases; junction bases outside the gene matches: 6. From germline, CDR1 is SGHAT and CDR2 FQDESV (reference sequence). This CDR3 has 15 amino acids.

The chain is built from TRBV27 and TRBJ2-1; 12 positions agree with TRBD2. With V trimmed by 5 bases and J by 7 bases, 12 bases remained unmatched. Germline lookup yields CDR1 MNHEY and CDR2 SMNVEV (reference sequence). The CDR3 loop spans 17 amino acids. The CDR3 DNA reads TGTGCCAGCAGTCCGCCCCTTCTAGCGGGAGGGCATAATGAGCAGTTCTTC. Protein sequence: CASSPPLLAGGHNEQFF.

The CDR3 sequence: CASSRGTSRGWETQYF. In DNA form, the CDR3 reads TGTGCCAGTAGTAGAGGGACTAGCCGGGGGTGGGAGACCCAGTACTTC. The rearrangement joins TRBV19 to TRBJ2-5, with 9 bases identical to TRBD2. J gave up 5 bases and V 4 bases, and 11 bases lay outside the gene matches. CDR1 and CDR2 from the germline V gene are LNHDA and SQIVND (reference sequence). The CDR3 has 16 residues.

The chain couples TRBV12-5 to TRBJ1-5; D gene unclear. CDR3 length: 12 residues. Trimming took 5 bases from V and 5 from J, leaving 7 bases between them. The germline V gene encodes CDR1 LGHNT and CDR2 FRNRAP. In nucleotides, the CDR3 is TGTGCTAGTGGTCCCCGCGATCAGCCCCAGCATTTT. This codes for CASGPRDQPQHF. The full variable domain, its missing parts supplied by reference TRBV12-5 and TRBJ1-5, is DARVTQTPRHKVTEMGQEVTMRCQPILGHNTVFWYRQTMMQGLELLAYFRNRAPLDDSGMPKDRFSAEMPDATLATLKIQPSEPRDSAVYFCASGPRDQPQHFGDGTRLSIL.

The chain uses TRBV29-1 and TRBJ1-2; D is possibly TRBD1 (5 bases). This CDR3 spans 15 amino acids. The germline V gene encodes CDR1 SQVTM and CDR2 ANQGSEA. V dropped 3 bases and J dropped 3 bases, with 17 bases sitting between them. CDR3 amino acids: CSVDRVQGGDYGYTF. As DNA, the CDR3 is TGCAGCGTTGATAGGGTGCAGGGAGGGGACTATGGCTACACCTTC.

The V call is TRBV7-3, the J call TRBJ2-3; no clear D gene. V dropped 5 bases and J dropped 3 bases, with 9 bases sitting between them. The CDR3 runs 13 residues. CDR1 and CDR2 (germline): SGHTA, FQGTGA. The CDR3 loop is CASSLSLTDTQYF. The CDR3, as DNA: TGTGCCAGCAGCCTAAGTCTAACAGATACGCAGTATTTT.

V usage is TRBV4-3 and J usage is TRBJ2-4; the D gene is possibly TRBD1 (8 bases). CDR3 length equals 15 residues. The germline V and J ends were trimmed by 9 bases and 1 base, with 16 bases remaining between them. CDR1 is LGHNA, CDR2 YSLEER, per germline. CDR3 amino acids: CASSNRGGAKNIQYF. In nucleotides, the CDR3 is TGCGCCAGTAGTAACAGGGGGGGGGCCAAAAACATTCAGTACTTC.

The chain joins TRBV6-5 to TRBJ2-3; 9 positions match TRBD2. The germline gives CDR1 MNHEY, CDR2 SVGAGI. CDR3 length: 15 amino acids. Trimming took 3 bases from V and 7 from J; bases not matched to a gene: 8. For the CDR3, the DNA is TGTGCCAGCAGTTATCCGGCGGGAGGGGGGAATACGCAGTATTTT. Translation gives CASSYPAGGGNTQYF.

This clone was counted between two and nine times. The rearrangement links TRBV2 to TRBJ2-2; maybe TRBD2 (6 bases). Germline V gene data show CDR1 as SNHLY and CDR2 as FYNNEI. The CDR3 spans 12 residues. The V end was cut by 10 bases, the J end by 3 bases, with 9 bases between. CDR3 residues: CATGLYTGELFF. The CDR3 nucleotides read TGTGCCACGGGACTCTACACCGGGGAGCTGTTTTTT.